This T cell receptor beta chain emerged from a study of cytomegalovirus exposure and HLA in healthy donors. Overall study findings and caveats: Further analysis was carried out later, and it showed several of the most significant clusters appearing linked to common viral pathogens.

The PCR used 60 Vbeta and 13 Jbeta primers. Repertoires were generated with immunoSEQ multiplex PCR, while TCRdb's copy carries only in-frame clones and drops some. The table shows 150,000 to 200,000 clones, with around 80% occurring only once. Comment on this clone: Its antigen remains unidentified.

The CDR3 contains 14 residues. V shed 5 bases, J shed 5 bases, and the junction held 4 bases outside the gene matches. Germline V gene data show CDR1 as SGHDT and CDR2 as YYEEEE. The sequenced material came from PBMCs. The chain carries TRBV5-6 and TRBJ1-6; TRBD1 aligns across 7 bases. The TCR was taken from a man younger than 35 in good health and CMV-seronegative. The CDR3 DNA reads as TGTGCCAGCAGTCGGGACAGCCATAATTCACCCCTCCACTTT. Its translation is CASSRDSHNSPLHF.